Below are 15 T cell receptor beta chains sequenced from a single sample in a study of Ad26.COV2.S vaccination and SARS-CoV-2 variants (dated by TCRdb to the early 2020s). Receptor libraries were prepared by the immunoSEQ multiplex PCR assay. TCRdb retrieved this table from immuneACCESS and kept in-frame rearrangements only. Not all clones are present; in checked studies, unresolved V genes account for under half, and no reason is known for the remainder. Counted in this sample were a few hundred thousand clones; roughly 80% of them appeared once. Together, the top ten hold approximately 7.8% of the sample. The treatment or condition label of this sample denotes: over 15 received Ad26.COV2.S at low or high dose, single or two shots; about five received placebo; per-sample allocation not given. Repertoires of vaccine and placebo recipients were sequenced from samples collected on day 63 after the first injection.

The sequencing used peripheral blood, collected in a trial of Ad26.COV2.S vaccine versus placebo. These receptors were obtained from a person aged 18-65 years who received the Ad26.COV2.S COVID-19 vaccine or a placebo.

The chain employs TRBV27 and TRBJ2-7, with TRBD2 as a possible D gene (6 bases). In germline, CDR1 is MNHEY, CDR2 SMNVEV (reference sequence). The CDR3 totals 11 residues. The ends were cut back, 8 bases at V and 5 bases at J, with 10 bases in the middle. CDR3: CASQRGNEQYF. The CDR3 DNA reads as TGTGCCAGCCAACGGGGGAACGAGCAGTACTTC.

The chain couples TRBV24-1 to TRBJ2-5; D ambiguous. This CDR3 has 14 residues. V lost 0 bases, J lost 1 base, and 5 bases lay in between. Germline values: CDR1 KGHDR, CDR2 SFDVKD. CDR3 loop: CATSDLGRQETQYF. CDR3 bases: TGTGCCACCAGTGATTTGGGCCGCCAAGAGACCCAGTACTTC.

This clone was picked up one time. Written as DNA, the CDR3 is TGCGCCAGCAGCCCAGGACAGGGGGGGGTCTACGAGCAGTACTTC. Protein product: CASSPGQGGVYEQYF. The rearrangement links TRBV4-3 to TRBJ2-7, with TRBD1 identical over 10 bases. The junction had 6 bases not matched to a gene; V was cut back by 4 bases and J by 3 bases. The germline V gene has CDR1 LGHNA and CDR2 YSLEER. The CDR3 length is 15 residues.

The chain uses TRBV2 and TRBJ2-3; TRBD2 is a possible D gene (5 bases). Germline V lookup: CDR1 SNHLY, CDR2 FYNNEI. The CDR3 is made up of 12 amino acids. Between the trimmed V and J ends, which lost 2 bases and 8 bases, there was a span of 8 bases. CDR3 nucleotide sequence: TGTGCCAGCAGTGAAAGGCGGGCTACGCAGTATTTT. Amino acid sequence: CASSERRATQYF.

The chain is built from TRBV3-1 (or the pseudogene TRBV3-2) and TRBJ2-5, with D possibly called TRBD1 or TRBD2 (5 bases each). Germline CDR1 is LGHDT and CDR2 is YNNKEL (reference sequence). The CDR3 consists of 14 residues. Trimming stripped 1 base from V and 4 bases from J, with 10 bases between. The CDR3 loop reads CASSQGTGRETQYF. The CDR3 DNA reads TGTGCCAGCAGCCAAGGAACGGGGCGAGAGACCCAGTACTTC.

CDR3 residues: CASQFWDQPQHF. CDR3 sequence (DNA): TGTGCGAGCCAGTTTTGGGATCAGCCCCAGCATTTT. This rearrangement joins TRBV12-3 or TRBV12-4 to TRBJ1-5; unclear D gene. This CDR3 has 12 residues.

This chain uses TRBV5-6 with TRBJ1-2, with D hard to call. CDR3 length: 16 amino acids. Germline CDR1 and CDR2: SGHDT and YYEEEE. Trimming removed 4 bases at V and 4 bases at J, with 20 bases between. Here the CDR3 DNA reads TGTGCCAGCAGCCTGGGTGCAGCAGGAGAGGGCTATGGCTACACCTTC. It is translated as CASSLGAAGEGYGYTF.

The chain is built from TRBV25-1 and TRBJ1-2; D possibly corresponds to TRBD1 (6 bases). Trimming removed 6 bases at V and 2 bases at J, with 10 bases between. The CDR3 totals 13 residues. Germline V lookup: CDR1 MGHDK, CDR2 SYGVNS. CDR3 nucleotides: TGTGCCAGCAGGAGGGGGGGAAACTATGGCTACACCTTC. Translated, it gives CASRRGGNYGYTF.

The chain carries TRBV19 and TRBJ1-1; tentatively, D is TRBD1 (5 bases). Trimming took off 2 bases at V and 2 bases at J, with 9 bases between the two ends. Germline CDR1 is LNHDA and CDR2 is SQIVND (reference sequence). The CDR3 is 14 amino acids. Here the CDR3 DNA reads TGTGCCAGTAGTATACATCAGGGAAACACTGAAGCTTTCTTT. It is translated as CASSIHQGNTEAFF.

The chain has TRBV7-2 and TRBJ1-5; D unclear. Per the germline V gene, CDR1 is SGHTA and CDR2 is FQGNSA. V lost 2 bases, J lost 3 bases, and 5 bases lay in between. There are 13 residues in the CDR3. CDR3 nucleotides: TGTGCCAGCAGCTTATGGGACAATCAGCCCCAGCATTTT. Its translation: CASSLWDNQPQHF.

The gene calls are TRBV7-2 and TRBJ2-1, with D possibly being TRBD2 (5 bases). Between the trimmed V and J ends, which lost 5 bases and 7 bases, there was a span of 12 bases. CDR1 SGHTA and CDR2 FQGNSA come from the germline V gene. This CDR3 has 13 amino acids. CDR3 DNA sequence: TGTGCCAGCAGCCGAATGGGCGGGAATGAGCAGTTCTTC. Translation gives CASSRMGGNEQFF.

This CDR3 is CASRALPQSNYGYTF. DNA for the CDR3: TGCGCCAGCAGGGCCTTACCGCAATCAAACTATGGCTACACCTTC. The J gene is TRBJ1-2, the V gene TRBV4-3; D is unresolved. The V end lost 6 bases, the J end lost 2 bases, and 16 bases lay between the germline ends. The CDR3 covers 15 residues. Germline CDR1 and CDR2: LGHNA and YSLEER.

The chain has TRBV12-3 or TRBV12-4 and TRBJ2-7, with a possible D match to TRBD2 (6 bases). The germline V and J ends were trimmed by 7 bases and 9 bases, with 19 bases remaining between them. The CDR3 loop spans 13 amino acids. The CDR3 DNA sequence: TGTGCCAGCACAACCGGGACTCCCTTCACGCAGTACTTC. Translated, it gives CASTTGTPFTQYF.

The rearrangement uses TRBV7-9 and TRBJ2-1; possibly TRBD1 or TRBD2 for D (6 bases each). Germline loops: CDR1 SEHNR, CDR2 FQNEAQ (reference sequence). Deletions cut 1 base from V and 4 bases from J, with 11 bases between. CDR3 size: 15 residues. CDR3 sequence: CASSLVTGAYNEQFF. The CDR3, as DNA: TGTGCCAGCAGCTTAGTGACGGGGGCATACAATGAGCAGTTCTTC.

J is TRBJ1-2 and V is TRBV4-1, with D perhaps TRBD1 (5 bases). There are 14 residues in the CDR3. V lost 0 bases, J lost 4 bases, and 9 bases lay in between. The germline V gene encodes CDR1 MGHRA and CDR2 YSYEKL. DNA for the CDR3: TGCGCCAGCAGCCAAGAGTCGACAGTCTATGGCTACACCTTC. Its translation is CASSQESTVYGYTF.